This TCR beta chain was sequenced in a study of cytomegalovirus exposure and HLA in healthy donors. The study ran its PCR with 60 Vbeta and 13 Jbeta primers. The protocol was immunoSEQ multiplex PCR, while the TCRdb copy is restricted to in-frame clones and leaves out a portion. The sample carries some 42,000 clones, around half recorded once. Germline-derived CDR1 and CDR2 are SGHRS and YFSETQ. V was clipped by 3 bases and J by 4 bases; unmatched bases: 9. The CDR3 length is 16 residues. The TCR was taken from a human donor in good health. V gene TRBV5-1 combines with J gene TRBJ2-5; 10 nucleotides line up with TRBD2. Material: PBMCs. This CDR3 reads CASSYFLAGEGETQYF. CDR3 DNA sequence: TGCGCCAGCAGCTACTTTCTAGCGGGAGAGGGAGAGACCCAGTACTTC.